This entry lists 27 T cell receptor beta chains sequenced from one sample in a study of tumor-infiltrating lymphocytes in primary liver carcinoma. Scientists recovered RNA and DNA together from about 21-30 mg of unsorted bulk tissue. Starting from roughly 540 ng of total RNA, TCR beta cDNA was produced with a primer in the constant region. Libraries of TCR beta came from three nested multiplex PCR rounds with slightly modified ARM-PCR. The first two PCR rounds used TRBV1-TRBV30 forward primers with a C-beta reverse primer, roughly 10 cycles each. In TCRdb, the multiplex PCR reads were re-called with MiXCR into one record per CDR3 protein. The sample contains more than 95,000 distinct CDR3 sequences, approximately 64% of which appear only once. The material sequenced was liver tumor tissue from sampling region 3. As to subset: tumor region T3, left-lateral pole. The receptors come from a woman between 55 and 75 years old with primary liver carcinoma and hepatitis B virus infection.

Concerning this clonotype itself: Relative to the germline gene, one junction end is altered; a read error may explain this. The chain links TRBV5-5 to TRBJ2-5, with 7 bases that match TRBD1. Germline assignment: CDR1 SGHKS and CDR2 YYEKEE (reference sequence). The CDR3 runs to 15 residues. CDR3 DNA sequence: TGTGCCAACAGCTTCACTGACAGGGCCCCCGGGACCCAGCACTTC. This encodes CANSFTDRAPGTQHF.

This clonotype showed up many times. The chain joins TRBV6-1 to TRBJ1-2; unclear D gene. V was clipped by 7 bases and J by 4 bases, with 10 bases between them. Germline V CDR1 and CDR2: MNHNS, SASEGT. This CDR3 is built from 12 residues. CDR3 DNA: TGTGCCAGCACGGCAGGCGGCTATGGCTACACCTTC. This gives the protein CASTAGGYGYTF.

For this clonotype: An end of the junction differs from the germline gene, which may be a read error. This sequence joins TRBV11-2 and TRBJ1-2; D perhaps matches TRBD1 (6 bases). Per the germline V gene, CDR1 is SGHAT and CDR2 is FQNNGV. The CDR3 spans 15 residues. The CDR3 sequence is CASSLDTGANYGYTF. The DNA of the CDR3 is TGTGCCAGCAGCCTAGACACGGGGGCCAACTATGGCTACACCTTC.

About this clonotype itself: Without the conserved terminal phenylalanine or tryptophan, this CDR3 likely stems from a read error. CDR3: CASILEPRGEAFL. Here the CDR3 DNA reads TGTGCCAGCATCTTAGAGCCAAGGGGTGAAGCTTTCCTT. The V and J genes are TRBV11-2 and TRBJ1-1, with D possibly matching TRBD1 (5 bases). This CDR3 contains 13 residues. Germline-derived CDR1 and CDR2 are SGHAT and FQNNGV.

This clonotype was seen more than once but under ten times. The chain has TRBV28 and TRBJ1-1; D possibly corresponds to TRBD1 (5 bases). CDR3 length: 14 residues. Germline V gene lookup returns CDR1 MDHEN and CDR2 SYDVKM. V dropped 8 bases and J dropped 4 bases, with 17 bases sitting between them. CDR3 region: CASGGRQRGTEAFF. The CDR3 DNA follows: TGTGCCAGCGGGGGAAGACAGAGGGGCACTGAAGCTTTCTTT.

This clonotype was seen more than once but under ten times. This chain connects TRBV5-1 to TRBJ2-5; D remains unclear. V was pared by 1 base and J by 5 bases, with 9 bases between. CDR3 length: 13 residues. In germline, CDR1 is SGHRS, CDR2 YFSETQ. CDR3 coding DNA: TGCGCCAGCAGCTTGCCCCACGAGGAGACCCAGTACTTC. Its protein is CASSLPHEETQYF.

This clonotype was detected many times. The V gene is TRBV6-5, the J gene TRBJ2-7, with a possible D match to TRBD1 (6 bases). This CDR3 has 17 amino acids. Germline V lookup: CDR1 MNHEY, CDR2 SVGAGI. V shed 0 bases and J shed 7 bases, with 22 bases lying between them. The CDR3 coding sequence is TGTGCCAGCAGTTACTCTGTCCGCGGAACAGGGTCGAGGGAGCAGTACTTC. Encoded protein: CASSYSVRGTGSREQYF.

This clonotype was counted only a few times. J is TRBJ2-7 and V is TRBV7-9; no firm D call. Germline-derived CDR1 and CDR2 are SEHNR and FQNEAQ (reference sequence). The CDR3 sequence is 11 residues long. The V and J ends lost 5 bases and 3 bases respectively, with 5 bases between them. The CDR3 DNA sequence: TGTGCCAGCAGCCCGCTCTACGAGCAGTACTTC. Its protein is CASSPLYEQYF.

Concerning this clonotype: A junction end diverges from the germline sequence, so it may reflect a read error. The CDR3 reads CASSLTLNTETFF. The CDR3 DNA is TGTGCCAGCAGCTTAACCCTGAACACTGAAACTTTCTTT. The chain couples TRBV11-1 to TRBJ1-1; D call uncertain. CDR3 size: 13 residues. Germline-derived CDR1 and CDR2 are SGHAT and FQDESV (reference sequence).

Note on this clonotype: A much bigger clone sits one base away, suggesting this may be a read error. The gene calls are TRBV7-8 and TRBJ2-1; D remains unclear. Germline V gene sequence: CDR1 SGHVS, CDR2 FQNEAQ. The CDR3 consists of 17 residues. V was pared by 4 bases and J by 6 bases, with 22 bases between. CDR3 in amino acids: CASSSAPSPSYANEQFF. Written as DNA, the CDR3 is TGTGCCAGCAGCTCAGCACCCTCCCCTAGTTATGCCAATGAGCAGTTCTTC.

As concerns this clonotype: A much larger clone is a single base away; this may be a read error. This chain uses TRBV5-1 with TRBJ2-7; maybe TRBD1 (5 bases). CDR1 and CDR2 from the germline V gene are SGHRS and YFSETQ. The CDR3 loop spans 13 amino acids. The CDR3 coding sequence is TGCGCCAGCAGGCCGACAGCCTCCTACGGGCAGTACTTC. This encodes CASRPTASYGQYF.

Note on this clonotype: Sequence at one end of the junction differs from germline and may be a read error. This chain uses TRBV6-1 with TRBJ2-1; 8 bases line up with TRBD2. Germline assignment: CDR1 MNHNS and CDR2 SASEGT. The CDR3 runs 16 residues. This CDR3 reads CASSPGLAGMNNEKFF. The CDR3 DNA reads as TGTGCCAGCAGTCCAGGATTAGCGGGGATGAACAATGAGAAGTTCTTC.

This clonotype came up many times. The chain employs TRBV29-1 and TRBJ2-3; D not certain. The ends were cut back, 6 bases at V and 1 base at J, with 14 bases in the middle. Germline V gene lookup returns CDR1 SQVTM and CDR2 ANQGSEA. There are 14 residues in the CDR3. The CDR3 DNA follows: TGCAGCGTGTCTAGTGAGTGGGGCACAGATACGCAGTATTTT. It encodes CSVSSEWGTDTQYF.

This clonotype was picked up many times. This chain links TRBV10-3 with TRBJ2-3; TRBD1 matches 10 bases. The CDR3 spans 15 residues. V lost 4 bases, J lost 1 base, and 2 bases stayed unmatched. Germline CDR1 is ENHRY and CDR2 is SYGVKD. CDR3 coding DNA: TGTGCCATCAGTGCCGGGACAGGGGGCACAGATACGCAGTATTTT. It yields the protein CAISAGTGGTDTQYF.

This clonotype was detected ten times or more. The J gene is TRBJ2-3, the V gene TRBV29-1; TRBD2 matches 10 bases. Germline V CDR1 and CDR2: SQVTM, ANQGSEA. The V gene end was trimmed by 0 bases and the J gene end by 1 base; junction bases not matched to a gene: 4. The CDR3 has 16 residues. This CDR3 is CSVEEGSGRRTDTQYF. The CDR3 region has the DNA TGCAGCGTTGAAGAGGGTAGCGGGAGGCGCACAGATACGCAGTATTTT.

This clonotype was seen more than once but under ten times. The missing conserved phenylalanine or tryptophan at the end of this CDR3 makes a read error likely. This chain links TRBV6-1 with TRBJ2-7; D may be TRBD1 (6 bases). Trimming removed 4 bases from V and 0 bases from J, with 10 bases in between. From germline, CDR1 is MNHNS and CDR2 SASEGT. The CDR3 sequence is 14 residues long. The CDR3 nucleotides read TGTGCCAGCAGTGCTAGACAGGCCTCCTACGAGCAGTACCTC. Protein product: CASSARQASYEQYL.

As regards this clonotype: Since the CDR3 does not end with the conserved phenylalanine or tryptophan, this likely comes from a read error. This sequence joins TRBV11-2 and TRBJ2-1; 9 positions agree with TRBD2. The germline V gene has CDR1 SGHAT and CDR2 FQNNGV. CDR3 length equals 16 residues. The CDR3 here is CTSSPTAGLAWNEQFS. CDR3 bases: TGTACCAGCAGCCCTACCGCGGGACTAGCCTGGAATGAGCAGTTCTCC.

In regard to this clonotype: A junction boundary mismatches the germline segment, possibly from a read error. V is TRBV7-3 and J is TRBJ2-2, with TRBD2 matching 8 bases. The CDR3 is made up of 16 amino acids. Germline V gene lookup returns CDR1 SGHTA and CDR2 FQGTGA. The CDR3 protein is CVSSLTAGGVTGELFF. The CDR3 DNA follows: TGTGTCAGCAGCTTAACTGCGGGAGGAGTCACCGGGGAGCTGTTTTTT.

This clonotype has ten or more counts. CDR3 residues: CASSRQGAIGEQFF. CDR3 bases: TGTGCCAGCAGTCGGCAGGGGGCAATAGGAGAGCAGTTCTTC. J is TRBJ2-1 and V is TRBV6-2 or TRBV6-3; 8 bases align to TRBD1. The germline gives CDR1 MNHEY, CDR2 SVGEGT. The junction had 10 bases not matched to a gene; V was cut back by 5 bases and J by 10 bases. The CDR3 is 14 residues long.

This clonotype is deemed medium-sized. The rearrangement uses TRBV4-1 and TRBJ1-5; TRBD1 matches at 10 bases. CDR1 MGHRA and CDR2 YSYEKL come from the germline V gene. The CDR3 runs 16 residues. Trimming removed 1 base from V and 2 bases from J; junction bases left unmatched: 2. For the CDR3, the DNA is TGCGCCAGCAGCCAAGCGACAGGGGGCGGCAATCAGCCCCAGCATTTT. Encoded protein: CASSQATGGGNQPQHF.

For this clonotype: The CDR3 carries no conserved terminal phenylalanine or tryptophan, so it likely arises from a read error. The chain combines TRBV28 with TRBJ2-3; D unresolved. Germline loops: CDR1 MDHEN, CDR2 SYDVKM. This CDR3 is 12 amino acids long. Trimming removed 5 bases from V and 6 bases from J, with 9 bases in between. As DNA, the CDR3 is TGTGCCAGCAGTCCCATGAGGGATACGCAGTATTCT. Amino acid sequence: CASSPMRDTQYS.

The chain is built from TRBV7-9 and TRBJ2-1, with 12 bases fitting TRBD2. The germline V gene has CDR1 SEHNR and CDR2 FQNEAQ (reference sequence). The CDR3 totals 19 residues. The junction had 10 bases not matched to a gene; V was cut back by 2 bases and J by 2 bases. CDR3: CASSLPWTSGIRAYNEQFF. In nucleotides, the CDR3 is TGTGCCAGCAGCTTACCCTGGACTAGCGGGATCAGAGCCTACAATGAGCAGTTCTTC.

As for this clonotype: Germline and junction disagree at one end, which may indicate a read error. The V and J genes are TRBV5-1 and TRBJ2-7; either TRBD1 or TRBD2 may fit D (5 bases each). CDR3 length: 14 amino acids. Germline V gives CDR1 SGHRS, CDR2 YFSETQ. This chain's CDR3 is CAGSHGAFDYEQYF. The CDR3, as DNA: TGCGCCGGCAGCCACGGGGCGTTTGACTACGAGCAGTACTTC.

Regarding this clonotype: Just one base apart from a much larger clone, this may be a read error. The gene calls are TRBV30 and TRBJ2-1; 10 positions agree with TRBD2. This CDR3 has 16 residues. Germline V gene sequence: CDR1 GTSNPN, CDR2 SVGIG (reference sequence). The V gene end was trimmed by 5 bases and the J gene end by 6 bases; junction bases not matched to a gene: 13. The CDR3 spells CAWDGGLAGVSNEQFF. CDR3 coding DNA: TGTGCCTGGGATGGGGGGCTAGCGGGAGTGAGCAATGAGCAGTTCTTC.

Turning to this clonotype: A much larger clone differs by one base, so this may be a read error. This chain links TRBV5-4 with TRBJ2-4; D might be TRBD1 or TRBD2, each matching 5 bases. The CDR3 is made up of 13 amino acids. Trimming left V 5 bases short and J 12 bases short, with 18 bases between. Germline loops: CDR1 SGHNT, CDR2 YYREEE (reference sequence). The CDR3 region has the DNA TGTGCCAGCAGGCCCGGGGCAGGGATGACTCAGTACTTC. This gives the protein CASRPGAGMTQYF.

On this clonotype itself: Sequence at one end of the junction differs from germline and may be a read error. The chain employs TRBV11-2 and TRBJ1-2; no reliable D call. CDR1 and CDR2 from the germline V gene are SGHAT and FQNNGV. The CDR3 consists of 13 residues. CDR3 nucleotide sequence: TGTGTCAGCAGCTTAGAAGCGACATCGGGCTACACTTTC. It encodes CVSSLEATSGYTF.

The chain uses TRBV11-2 and TRBJ2-1; 14 bases line up with TRBD2. Gene TRBJ2-7 matches the end of the DNA better, so the J call may be wrong. This CDR3 has 17 amino acids. The germline CDR1 and CDR2 sequences are SGHAT and FQNNGV. CDR3 nucleotides: TGTGCCAGCAGCAGGAGACTAGCGGGAGGGCCGGGGGGTGGGCAGTACTTC. Translated, it gives CASSRRLAGGPGGGQYF.